This T cell receptor beta chain was retrieved from a study of shared clonotypes between healthy human individuals. Method: immunoSEQ multiplex PCR; TCRdb's copy keeps in-frame clones and lacks some. Among around 1,100,000 clones, 70% to 80% were seen once, and the ten largest hold almost 0.9%. Germline CDR1 is SGHVS and CDR2 is FQNEAQ. This CDR3 is built from 16 residues. The J segment lost 4 bases and the V segment lost 1 base, leaving 6 bases of the junction unmatched. Input material: memory CD4+ T cells from PBMCs. Subset indicated: CD45RA-negative fraction. This sequence originates from a man between 18 and 29 years old in good health. Some clones in this sample may be carry-over from other donors' samples. The rearrangement uses TRBV7-8 and TRBJ2-2; 7 bases are a match to TRBD2. The CDR3 DNA is TGTGCCAGCAGCTTAGGGGCTAGCGGTTTCACCGGGGAGCTGTTTTTT. It encodes CASSLGASGFTGELFF.